Shown below are 4 T cell receptor beta chains from a single sample sequenced in a study of patients and donors after allogeneic stem cell transplantation. TCRdb re-derived calls from the RT-PCR reads in MiXCR, one entry per CDR3 protein. The sample has hundreds of thousands of distinct CDR3 sequences, more than 35% seen once. The sample consisted of blood, either unsorted or a sorted T cell fraction (not recorded which). The source is a human donor who was either an allogeneic HSCT recipient or a stem cell or donor lymphocyte infusion donor (not recorded which). It is not recorded whose cells these are; they may come from a transplant donor.

This chain uses TRBV30 with TRBJ2-3; D is unclear. The ends were cut back, 3 bases at V and 9 bases at J, with 10 bases in the middle. Per germline, CDR1 GTSNPN and CDR2 SVGIG (reference sequence). The CDR3 has 11 residues. The CDR3 reads CAWRREGTQYF. The CDR3 coding sequence is TGTGCCTGGAGAAGAGAAGGAACGCAGTATTTT.

V and J are TRBV2 and TRBJ2-7; D is undetermined. Trimming took off 5 bases at V and 5 bases at J, with 16 bases between the two ends. CDR3 length equals 14 residues. Germline V gene sequence: CDR1 SNHLY, CDR2 FYNNEI. CDR3 sequence reads: CASSPHRRLHEQYF. CDR3 nucleotide sequence: TGTGCCAGCAGTCCCCACAGACGCTTGCACGAGCAGTACTTC. Filled out from reference TRBV2 and TRBJ2-7, the complete variable domain reads EPEVTQTPSHQVTQMGQEVILRCVPISNHLYFYWYRQILGQKVEFLVSFYNNEISEKSEIFDDQFSVERPDGSNFTLKIRSTKLEDSAMYFCASSPHRRLHEQYFGPGTRLTVT.

The rearrangement joins TRBV5-1 to TRBJ2-7; 7 bases map to TRBD1. The CDR3 sequence is 14 residues long. With 4 bases clipped from V and 2 bases from J, the junction kept 6 bases outside the gene matches. Germline V gene lookup returns CDR1 SGHRS and CDR2 YFSETQ. The CDR3 loop is CASSAGTATYEQYF. The CDR3 DNA reads as TGCGCCAGCAGCGCCGGGACAGCCACCTACGAGCAGTACTTC. Based on the CDR3 plus reference TRBV5-1 and TRBJ2-7, the full variable domain is KAGVTQTPRYLIKTRGQQVTLSCSPISGHRSVSWYQQTPGQGLQFLFEYFSETQRNKGNFPGRFSGRQFSNSRSEMNVSTLELGDSALYLCASSAGTATYEQYFGPGTRLTVT.

This clonotype was picked up a small number of times. V gene TRBV7-3 combines with J gene TRBJ2-1; 11 positions match TRBD2. J was trimmed by 4 bases and V by 3 bases; bases with no gene match: 8. Looked up from germline, CDR1 is SGHTA and CDR2 is FQGTGA. The CDR3 is 17 residues long. CDR3 loop: CASSFIAGGPNYNEQFF. DNA for the CDR3: TGTGCCAGCAGCTTCATAGCGGGGGGGCCTAATTACAATGAGCAGTTCTTC. Full variable domain (remainder filled in from reference TRBV7-3 and TRBJ2-1): GAGVSQTPSNKVTEKGKYVELRCDPISGHTALYWYRQSLGQGPEFLIYFQGTGAADDSGLPNDRFFAVRPEGSVSTLKIQRTERGDSAVYLCASSFIAGGPNYNEQFFGPGTRLTVL.